This T cell receptor beta chain was sequenced in a study of blood T cell repertoires in COVID-19. Per the original data handling: Reference gene primer amplification in the assay estimated nucleated cell counts. Data came from immunoSEQ multiplex PCR; TCRdb stores just in-frame clones and leaves some out. V and J calls and clone size are as listed in that table; D and trimming were resolved from the DNA. The profile shows around 160,000 clones, around four fifths of them singletons. Germline CDR1 reads SGHAT; CDR2 reads FQNNGV. This CDR3 has 16 amino acids. V was clipped by 1 base and J by 5 bases, with 17 bases between them.

The chain links TRBV11-2 to TRBJ2-5; a weak D match, TRBD1 (6 bases). Sample: peripheral blood. This clonotype was obtained from a human donor in a cohort sampled during active COVID-19. The CDR3 protein is CASSLGGARGRETQYF. The CDR3, as DNA: TGTGCCAGCAGCTTAGGCGGCGCCAGGGGCCGGGAGACCCAGTACTTC.